Presented here are 2 T cell receptor beta chains from one specimen sequenced in a study of cytomegalovirus exposure and HLA in healthy donors. Using immunoSEQ multiplex PCR, the repertoire was profiled, and TCRdb retains in-frame clones only, with some absent. The sample carries hundreds of thousands of clones, 80% to 90% recorded once. The sample comprised PBMCs. The receptors come from a young woman in good health and CMV-seronegative.

This clone has a handful of counts. The V and J genes are TRBV29-1 and TRBJ2-6; TRBD1 aligns across 9 bases. Germline-derived CDR1 and CDR2 are SQVTM and ANQGSEA. The length of the CDR3 is 18 residues. V was clipped by 6 bases and J by 1 base; unmatched bases: 13. CDR3 protein: CSVAIQGAVGSGANVLTF. The CDR3 DNA follows: TGCAGCGTCGCTATACAGGGGGCAGTCGGGTCTGGGGCCAACGTCCTGACTTTC. The whole variable domain, filled in from reference TRBV29-1 and TRBJ2-6, reads SAVISQKPSRDICQRGTSLTIQCQVDSQVTMMFWYRQQPGQSLTLIATANQGSEATYESGFVIDKFPISRPNLTFSTLTVSNMSPEDSSIYLCSVAIQGAVGSGANVLTFGAGSRLTVL.

This chain joins TRBV27 and TRBJ2-7, with D perhaps matching TRBD1 (6 bases). Trimming removed 5 bases at V and 0 bases at J, with 11 bases between. From germline, CDR1 is MNHEY and CDR2 SMNVEV (reference sequence). This CDR3 is built from 14 residues. The CDR3 nucleotides are TGTGCCAGCAGTGTCGGACAGTTCTCCTACGAGCAGTACTTC. Protein sequence: CASSVGQFSYEQYF.